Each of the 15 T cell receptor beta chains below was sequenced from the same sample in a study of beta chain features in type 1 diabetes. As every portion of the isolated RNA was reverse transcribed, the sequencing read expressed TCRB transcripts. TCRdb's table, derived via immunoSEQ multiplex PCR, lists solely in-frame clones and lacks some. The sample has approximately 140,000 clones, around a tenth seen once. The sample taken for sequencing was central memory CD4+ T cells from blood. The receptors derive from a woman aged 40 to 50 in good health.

The CDR3 DNA reads as TGTGCCAGCTCACCACAACGGGGGGACGGGACAGATACGCAGTATTTT. Translation: CASSPQRGDGTDTQYF. This chain links TRBV18 with TRBJ2-3, with 7 bases fitting TRBD2. V trimming: 1 base; J trimming: 3 bases; junction bases outside the gene matches: 7. The germline V gene has CDR1 KGHSH and CDR2 LQKENI. This CDR3 contains 16 residues. Drawing the rest from reference TRBV18 and TRBJ2-3, the complete variable domain is NAGVMQNPRHLVRRRGQEARLRCSPMKGHSHVYWYRQLPEEGLKFMVYLQKENIIDESGMPKERFSAEFPKEGPSILRIQQVVRGDSAAYFCASSPQRGDGTDTQYFGPGTRLTVL.

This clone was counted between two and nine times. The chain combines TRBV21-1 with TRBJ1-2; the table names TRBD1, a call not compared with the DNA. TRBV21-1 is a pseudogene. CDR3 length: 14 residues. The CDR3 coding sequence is TGTGCCAGCAGCGCCCGTACAGGGGGGTTTGGCTACACCTTC. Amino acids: CASSARTGGFGYTF.

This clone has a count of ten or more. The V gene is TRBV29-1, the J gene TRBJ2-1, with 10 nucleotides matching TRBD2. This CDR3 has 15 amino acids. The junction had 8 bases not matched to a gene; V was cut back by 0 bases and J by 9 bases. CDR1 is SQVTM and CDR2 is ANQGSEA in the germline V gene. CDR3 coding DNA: TGCAGCGTTGAAGATAGAGCGGGGGGGCTCGGTGAGCAGTTCTTC. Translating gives CSVEDRAGGLGEQFF.

The CDR3, as DNA: TGTGCCAGCAGCTTTCGGCAGGGGAACTATGGCTACACCTTC. It translates to CASSFRQGNYGYTF. The chain is built from TRBV11-2 and TRBJ1-2; TRBD1 is a possible D gene (6 bases). This CDR3 is 14 amino acids long. Trimming stripped 3 bases from V and 2 bases from J, with 10 bases between. The germline gives CDR1 SGHAT, CDR2 FQNNGV.

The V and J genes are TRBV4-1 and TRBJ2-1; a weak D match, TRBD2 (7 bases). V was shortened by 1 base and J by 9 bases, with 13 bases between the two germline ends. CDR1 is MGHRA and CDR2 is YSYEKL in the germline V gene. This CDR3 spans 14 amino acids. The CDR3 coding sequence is TGCGCCAGCAGCCAAGGGGCGGGGGCGAGTGAGCAGTTCTTC. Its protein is CASSQGAGASEQFF.

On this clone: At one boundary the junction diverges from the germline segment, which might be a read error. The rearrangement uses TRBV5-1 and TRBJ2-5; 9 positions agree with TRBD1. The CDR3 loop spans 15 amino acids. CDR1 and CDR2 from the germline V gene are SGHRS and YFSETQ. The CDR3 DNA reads TGTGCCAGCAGCCCGGACAGGGGAATCCAAGAGACCCAGTACTTC. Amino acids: CASSPDRGIQETQYF.

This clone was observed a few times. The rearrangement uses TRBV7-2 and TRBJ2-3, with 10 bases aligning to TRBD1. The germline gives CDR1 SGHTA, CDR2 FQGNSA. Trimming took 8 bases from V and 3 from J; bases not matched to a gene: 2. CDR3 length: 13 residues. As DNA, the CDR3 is TGTGCCAGCGGGACAGGGGTGACAGATACGCAGTATTTT. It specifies CASGTGVTDTQYF.

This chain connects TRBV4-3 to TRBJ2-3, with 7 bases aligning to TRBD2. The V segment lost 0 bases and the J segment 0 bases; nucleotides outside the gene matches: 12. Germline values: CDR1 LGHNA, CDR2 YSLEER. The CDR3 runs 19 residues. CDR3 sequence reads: CASSQDSRAGSASTDTQYF. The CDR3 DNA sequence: TGCGCCAGCAGCCAAGATTCCCGAGCGGGGAGTGCTAGCACAGATACGCAGTATTTT.

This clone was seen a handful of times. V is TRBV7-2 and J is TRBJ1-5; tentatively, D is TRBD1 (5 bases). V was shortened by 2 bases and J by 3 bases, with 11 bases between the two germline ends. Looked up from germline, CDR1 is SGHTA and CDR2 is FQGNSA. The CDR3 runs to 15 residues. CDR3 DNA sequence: TGTGCCAGCAGCTTACCGGGGGGGGACAATCAGCCCCAGCATTTT. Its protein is CASSLPGGDNQPQHF.

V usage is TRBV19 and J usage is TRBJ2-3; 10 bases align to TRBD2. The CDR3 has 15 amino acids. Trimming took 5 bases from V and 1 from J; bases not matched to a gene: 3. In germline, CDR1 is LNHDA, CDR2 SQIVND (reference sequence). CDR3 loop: CASSSGLAGTDTQYF. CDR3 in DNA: TGTGCCAGTAGTTCCGGACTAGCGGGCACAGATACGCAGTATTTT.

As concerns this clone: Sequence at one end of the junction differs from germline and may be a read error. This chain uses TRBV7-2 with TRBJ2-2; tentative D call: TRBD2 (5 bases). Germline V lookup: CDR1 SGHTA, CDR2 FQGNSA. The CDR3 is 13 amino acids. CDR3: CASKPERPGELLF. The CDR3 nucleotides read TGTGCCAGCAAGCCAGAGCGGCCCGGGGAGCTGCTTTTT.

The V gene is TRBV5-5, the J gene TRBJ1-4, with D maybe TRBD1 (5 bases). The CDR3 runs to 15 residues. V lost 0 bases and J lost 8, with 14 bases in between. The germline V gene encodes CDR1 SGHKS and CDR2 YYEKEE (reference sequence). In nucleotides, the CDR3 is TGTGCCAGCAGCTTGGTATGGCAGGGAGGCGAAAAACTGTTTTTT. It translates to CASSLVWQGGEKLFF.

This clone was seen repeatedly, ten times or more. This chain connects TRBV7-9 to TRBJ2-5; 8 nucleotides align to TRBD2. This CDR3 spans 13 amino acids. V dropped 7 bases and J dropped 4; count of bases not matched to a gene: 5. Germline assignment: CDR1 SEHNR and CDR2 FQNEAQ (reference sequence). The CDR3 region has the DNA TGTGCCAGCAACTCCGCGGGGGGAGAGACCCAGTACTTC. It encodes CASNSAGGETQYF. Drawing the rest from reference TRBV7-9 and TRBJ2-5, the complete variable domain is DTGVSQNPRHKITKRGQNVTFRCDPISEHNRLYWYRQTLGQGPEFLTYFQNEAQLEKSRLLSDRFSAERPKGSFSTLEIQRTEQGDSAMYLCASNSAGGETQYFGPGTRLLVL.

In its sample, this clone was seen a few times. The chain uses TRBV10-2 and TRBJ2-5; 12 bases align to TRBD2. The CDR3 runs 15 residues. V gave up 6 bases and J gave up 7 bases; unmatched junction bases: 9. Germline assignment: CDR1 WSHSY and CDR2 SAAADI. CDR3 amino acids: CASRPSGGAEGTQYF. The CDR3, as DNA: TGCGCCAGCAGACCTAGCGGGGGGGCCGAAGGGACCCAGTACTTC.

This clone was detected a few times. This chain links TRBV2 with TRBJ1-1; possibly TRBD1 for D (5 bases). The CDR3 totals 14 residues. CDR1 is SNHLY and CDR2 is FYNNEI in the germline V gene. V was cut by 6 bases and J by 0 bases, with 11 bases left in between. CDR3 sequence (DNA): TGTGCCAGCAGACCCGACAGATTGAACACTGAAGCTTTCTTT. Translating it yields CASRPDRLNTEAFF. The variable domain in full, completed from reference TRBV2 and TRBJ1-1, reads EPEVTQTPSHQVTQMGQEVILRCVPISNHLYFYWYRQILGQKVEFLVSFYNNEISEKSEIFDDQFSVERPDGSNFTLKIRSTKLEDSAMYFCASRPDRLNTEAFFGQGTRLTVV.